A single sample is the source of the 21 T cell receptor beta chains below, sequenced in a study of blood T cell repertoires in COVID-19. Using immunoSEQ multiplex PCR, the repertoire was profiled, and TCRdb retains in-frame clones only, with some absent. The sample lists about 480,000 clones; less than 90% were seen once. Sample: peripheral blood. The receptors were sampled from a woman aged 45-59 years with COVID-19, enrolled during active disease.

The V call is TRBV5-6, the J call TRBJ1-2; D remains unclear. V was pared by 6 bases and J by 10 bases, with 16 bases between. Germline CDR1 and CDR2: SGHDT and YYEEEE. This CDR3 is 12 amino acids long. CDR3 in amino acids: CASTPGGLFYTF. CDR3 DNA sequence: TGTGCCAGCACCCCCGGTGGGCTTTTCTACACCTTC.

The chain combines TRBV29-1 with TRBJ1-2; D is uncertain. Looked up from germline, CDR1 is SQVTM and CDR2 is ANQGSEA. The CDR3 loop spans 12 amino acids. V was trimmed by 1 base and J by 2 bases, leaving 5 bases between them. The CDR3 spells CSVEGQNYGYTF. The CDR3 nucleotides are TGCAGCGTTGAAGGTCAGAACTATGGCTACACCTTC.

This chain links TRBV6-5 with TRBJ2-7, with 12 bases aligning to TRBD1. CDR1 is MNHEY and CDR2 is SVGAGI in the germline V gene. Trimming cost V 5 bases and J 7 bases; bases outside gene matches: 9. This CDR3 contains 15 residues. CDR3 residues: CASSHQGQGAGEQYF. The CDR3, as DNA: TGTGCCAGCAGTCATCAGGGACAGGGGGCAGGGGAGCAGTACTTC.

The count of this clone is one. The rearrangement links TRBV5-4 to TRBJ2-7; a weak D match, TRBD2 (5 bases). The CDR3 runs 14 residues. Trimming removed 4 bases at V and 2 bases at J, with 13 bases between. CDR1 and CDR2 from the germline V gene are SGHNT and YYREEE (reference sequence). The CDR3 region has the DNA TGTGCCAGCAGCACCCGCGGGTCTCCCTACGAGCAGTACTTC. Amino acid sequence: CASSTRGSPYEQYF. Full variable domain (missing parts from reference TRBV5-4 and TRBJ2-7): ETGVTQSPTHLIKTRGQQVTLRCSSQSGHNTVSWYQQALGQGPQFIFQYYREEENGRGNFPPRFSGLQFPNYSSELNVNALELDDSALYLCASSTRGSPYEQYFGPGTRLTVT.

J is TRBJ1-2 and V is TRBV27; D gene unclear. The CDR3 contains 16 residues. CDR1 MNHEY and CDR2 SMNVEV come from the germline V gene (reference sequence). V lost 2 bases and J lost 1, with 14 bases in between. CDR3 sequence (DNA): TGTGCCAGCAGTTTAGGAGGGTCTAGTAATAACTATGGCTACACCTTC. Amino acids: CASSLGGSSNNYGYTF.

The CDR3 is CASSEDTGGKQYF. CDR3 bases: TGTGCCAGCAGTGAAGATACAGGGGGCAAGCAGTACTTC. The genes are TRBV6-4 and TRBJ2-7; TRBD1 matches at 9 bases. Unmatched junction bases numbered 5, after V lost 3 bases and J lost 8 bases. CDR1 is MRHNA and CDR2 is SNTAGT in the germline V gene. The CDR3 is made up of 13 amino acids.

CDR3 loop: CASSGTGPDTQYF. DNA of the CDR3: TGTGCCAGCTCCGGGACAGGGCCAGATACGCAGTATTTT. The gene calls are TRBV18 and TRBJ2-3; 9 bases align to TRBD1. The CDR3 has 13 amino acids. Germline V gives CDR1 KGHSH, CDR2 LQKENI. With 6 bases clipped from V and 4 bases from J, the junction kept 2 bases outside the gene matches.

CDR3 sequence: CASSPGDLSGYTF. CDR3 bases: TGCGCCAGCAGCCCCGGAGACCTCTCCGGCTACACCTTC. The chain joins TRBV5-1 to TRBJ1-2; D is unresolved. This CDR3 has 13 residues. Germline V lookup: CDR1 SGHRS, CDR2 YFSETQ. The V gene lost 4 bases and the J gene lost 8 bases, with 15 bases spanning the gap.

A remark on this clone: At one of its ends the junction is not consistent with the germline gene, which may arise from a read error. The chain recombines TRBV12-5 with TRBJ1-1, with a tentative D call TRBD1 (6 bases). CDR1 and CDR2 (germline): LGHNT, FRNRAP. The length of the CDR3 is 17 residues. The CDR3 DNA follows: TGTGCTAGTGGCTTGGACCGTCAGGGGTTTTTTAACACTGAAGCTTTCTTT. Translating it yields CASGLDRQGFFNTEAFF.

This clone was seen once. The chain links TRBV9 to TRBJ2-7, with TRBD2 matching 10 bases. V was clipped by 0 bases and J by 4 bases; unmatched bases: 7. CDR3 size: 16 residues. CDR1 is SGDLS and CDR2 is YYNGEE in the germline V gene. As DNA, the CDR3 is TGTGCCAGCAGCGTAGATGGAGCGGGGGGGCTGTACGAGCAGTACTTC. Protein: CASSVDGAGGLYEQYF.

This rearrangement joins TRBV6-6 to TRBJ1-2, with TRBD1 matching 8 bases. The CDR3 is made up of 15 amino acids. V lost 5 bases to trimming and J lost 8 bases; unmatched junction nucleotides: 13. The germline V gene has CDR1 MNHNY and CDR2 SVGAGI (reference sequence). CDR3 nucleotides: TGTGCCAGCAGTGGAGGACAGGGCGATGGGCTAGGCTACACCTTC. This encodes CASSGGQGDGLGYTF.

The CDR3 DNA reads TGTGCCAGCAGCTTCGGACAGGGAGATGGCTACACCTTC. It codes for CASSFGQGDGYTF. The chain has TRBV5-4 and TRBJ1-2, with 8 bases identical to TRBD1. Germline trimming cut 2 bases from V and 6 bases from J; bases unmatched to any gene: 3. Germline V gene sequence: CDR1 SGHNT, CDR2 YYREEE (reference sequence). The CDR3 sequence is 13 residues long.

The rearrangement links TRBV12-3 or TRBV12-4 to TRBJ2-2; 8 bases match TRBD1. The CDR3 covers 13 residues. The J segment lost 6 bases and the V segment lost 7 bases, leaving 4 bases of the junction unmatched. The chain's CDR3 is CASKQGDAGELFF. CDR3 coding DNA: TGTGCCAGCAAACAGGGGGATGCCGGGGAGCTGTTTTTT.

A remark on this clone: Being one base from a much bigger clone, this may be a read error. The chain recombines TRBV3-1 (or the pseudogene TRBV3-2) with TRBJ1-5; D unclear. CDR1 and CDR2 (germline): LGHDT, YNNKEL (reference sequence). This CDR3 is built from 12 residues. V shed 3 bases and J shed 6 bases, with 6 bases lying between them. CDR3 nucleotide sequence: TGTGCCAGCAGCCATCGGGGTCAGCCCCAGCATTTT. Its protein is CASSHRGQPQHF.

The chain uses TRBV5-1 and TRBJ1-5, with D uncertain. Germline V gene sequence: CDR1 SGHRS, CDR2 YFSETQ. The CDR3 is made up of 14 amino acids. The V end was cut by 0 bases, the J end by 9 bases, with 13 bases between. The CDR3 spells CASSLDSGNTPQHF. The DNA for the CDR3 is TGCGCCAGCAGCTTGGACTCGGGTAATACGCCCCAGCATTTT.

The CDR3 loop reads CATSTPGSGNTIYF. Written as DNA, the CDR3 is TGTGCCACCAGCACCCCGGGCTCTGGAAACACCATATATTTT. The chain links TRBV15 to TRBJ1-3; D unresolved. Germline V lookup: CDR1 LNHNV, CDR2 YYDKDF (reference sequence). The CDR3 length is 14 residues. Trimming removed 4 bases from V and 0 bases from J, with 7 bases in between.

This rearrangement joins TRBV27 to TRBJ2-7; D is perhaps TRBD2 (6 bases). The CDR3 is 13 amino acids. From germline, CDR1 is MNHEY and CDR2 SMNVEV (reference sequence). The V and J ends lost 5 bases and 2 bases respectively, with 10 bases between them. This chain's CDR3 is CASSPGLTYEQYF. The CDR3 nucleotides read TGTGCCAGCAGTCCGGGACTGACCTACGAGCAGTACTTC.

The chain combines TRBV6-5 with TRBJ1-3, with a weak D call TRBD1 (5 bases). CDR3 size: 15 residues. Per germline, CDR1 MNHEY and CDR2 SVGAGI. The V end lost 7 bases, the J end lost 0 bases, and 13 bases lay between the germline ends. The CDR3, as DNA: TGTGCCAGCATGGGGGACTTGAGCTCTGGAAACACCATATATTTT. Protein sequence: CASMGDLSSGNTIYF.

The gene calls are TRBV12-3 or TRBV12-4 and TRBJ2-3; D is ambiguous. The ends were cut back, 6 bases at V and 6 bases at J, with 10 bases in the middle. The CDR3 sequence is 12 residues long. CDR3 amino acids: CASSSPSDTQYF. The CDR3 DNA is TGTGCCAGCAGCTCCCCGTCTGATACGCAGTATTTT.

Only one count was recorded for this clone. This chain links TRBV30 with TRBJ2-2, with 8 bases fitting TRBD1. Germline CDR1 is GTSNPN and CDR2 is SVGIG (reference sequence). The CDR3 loop spans 15 amino acids. J was trimmed by 5 bases and V by 0 bases; bases with no gene match: 5. In nucleotides, the CDR3 is TGTGCCTGGAGTGTACTGGGACAGGAGACCGGGGAGCTGTTTTTT. Residues: CAWSVLGQETGELFF.

The chain carries TRBV6-1 and TRBJ2-5; the D gene is possibly TRBD2 (6 bases). This CDR3 has 14 residues. In germline, CDR1 is MNHNS, CDR2 SASEGT. The V end lost 1 base, the J end lost 5 bases, and 11 bases lay between the germline ends. The CDR3 sequence: CASSEGAGFETQYF. The CDR3 DNA follows: TGTGCCAGCAGTGAAGGTGCGGGGTTTGAGACCCAGTACTTC.